Listed below are T cell receptor beta chains from one sample, sequenced in a study of cytomegalovirus exposure and HLA in healthy donors. This table comes from immunoSEQ multiplex PCR, and its TCRdb copy is limited to in-frame clones, with some not included. The sample has fewer than 200,000 clones, 75% to 90% seen once. The sample taken for sequencing was PBMCs. These receptors came from a girl aged 2 to 10 in good health and CMV-seropositive. The CDR3 runs from the conserved cysteine through the conserved F or W. The D gene is left open where the match is weak. Size values are once, few and many counts, or a class for expanded clones, and some rows have none.

V: TRBV11-2
size: .
D: TRBD1
J: TRBJ1-5
DNA: TGTGCCAGCAGCCCAGGGGTGAGACAGGGGGTTTATAGCAATCAGCCCCAGCATTTT
CDR3: CASSPGVRQGVYSNQPQHF

V: TRBV2
size: .
D: TRBD1
J: TRBJ1-4
DNA: TGTGCCAGCAGTCAACGCCGGGACAGGGCCCCGAATGAAAAACTGTTTTTT
CDR3: CASSQRRDRAPNEKLFF

V: TRBV6-1
size: .
D: .
J: TRBJ1-5
DNA: TGTGCCGGGGCTTGGGGCAATCAGCCCCAGCATTTT
CDR3: CAGAWGNQPQHF

V: TRBV5-1
size: .
D: .
J: TRBJ1-6
DNA: TGCGCCAGCAGCTTGGACGGGTTTGGAGGTAATTCACCCCTCCACTTT
CDR3: CASSLDGFGGNSPLHF

V: TRBV7-9
size: .
D: TRBD1
J: TRBJ1-1
DNA: TGTGCCAGCAGCGACCGGGACAGCACTGAAGCTTTCTTT
CDR3: CASSDRDSTEAFF

V: TRBV4-1
size: .
D: .
J: TRBJ2-7
DNA: TGCGCCAGCAGCCCCAGACGGAGCAGCACCTACGAGCAGTACTTC
CDR3: CASSPRRSSTYEQYF

V: TRBV4-1
size: .
D: TRBD1
J: TRBJ1-1
DNA: TGCGCCAGCAGCCAGGGGACAGGATTGAACACTGAAGCTTTCTTT
CDR3: CASSQGTGLNTEAFF

V: TRBV25-1
size: once
D: .
J: TRBJ2-5
DNA: TGTGCCAGCAGTGAATACAGTGGGTGGAGGGGCCAAGAGACCCAGTACTTC
CDR3: CASSEYSGWRGQETQYF

V: TRBV2
size: .
D: TRBD1
J: TRBJ1-2
DNA: TGTGCCAGCAGTGGATTTAGGACAGGGGAAATTTATAACTATGGCTACACCTTC
CDR3: CASSGFRTGEIYNYGYTF

V: TRBV7-3
size: .
D: .
J: TRBJ2-3
DNA: TGTGCCAGCAGCTTAGCGGGGACTAGCACAGATACGCAGTATTTT
CDR3: CASSLAGTSTDTQYF

V: TRBV5-7
size: few
D: TRBD2
J: TRBJ2-2
DNA: TGTGCCAGCAGCTCACGGGTTTCGGGAGGGCCAGTCCCCGGGGAGCTGTTTTTT
CDR3: CASSSRVSGGPVPGELFF

V: TRBV5-5
size: .
D: .
J: TRBJ1-3
DNA: TGTGCCAGCAGCTTGGCCCCCGGGAAGGGAAACACCATATATTTT
CDR3: CASSLAPGKGNTIYF

V: TRBV27
size: .
D: .
J: TRBJ2-2
DNA: TGTGCCAGCAGCTTCACCACAGGGATCACCGGGGAGCTGTTTTTT
CDR3: CASSFTTGITGELFF

V: TRBV29-1
size: .
D: TRBD2
J: TRBJ2-3
DNA: TGCAGCGTTCGCAGCGCGGGAGGGGTAGATACGCAGTATTTT
CDR3: CSVRSAGGVDTQYF

V: TRBV27
size: .
D: TRBD1
J: TRBJ2-5
DNA: TGTGCCAGCAGGGACAGGGTGGTAGAGACCCAGTACTTC
CDR3: CASRDRVVETQYF

V: TRBV30
size: .
D: TRBD1
J: TRBJ2-3
DNA: TGTGCCTGGGTAGGACAGGGGCCAGATACGCAGTATTTT
CDR3: CAWVGQGPDTQYF